The clone carrying this TCR beta chain has just a few counts. Antigen: not known. Peptide-pool stimulation followed by sequencing identified expanded antigen-specific CD4+ clonotypes in the ViraFEST assay. At the end of approximately 10 days of culture, CD4+ T cells were isolated. Vaccine recipients lacked prior SARS-CoV-2 infection and had negative nucleocapsid antibodies. IL-2 at approximately 10 IU/ml and peptides at 7.5 to 10 ug/ml were added to cultured PBMC, fewer than 2.5 million per well. Half the medium was replaced with IL-2 medium on days 3 and 7. The assay was immunoSEQ multiplex PCR, and TCRdb's table has in-frame clones only and misses some. The repertoire has over 55,000 clones, approximately 71% of them found once; the top ten carry about 4%. The CDR3 totals 15 residues. Germline V lookup: CDR1 KGHDR, CDR2 SFDVKD. V was pared by 3 bases and J by 6 bases, with 6 bases of the junction left unmatched.

This sample was included in a study of vaccination effects on CD4 cells after COVID-19. Study observations and caveats: Marked clonal contraction of infection- and vaccine-induced clones was seen late after vaccination. Only a single clone (1 of 255 vaccine-induced clones in healthy vaccinees) cross-reacted with common cold coronaviruses.

This rearrangement joins TRBV24-1 to TRBJ2-1, with 8 bases aligning to TRBD2. The TCR originated in a human donor who received a COVID-19 vaccine. The material was CD4+ T cells from PBMCs cultured with HCoV-OC43 spike peptides, obtained before COVID-19 vaccination. Noted subset: HCoV-OC43 spike overlapping peptide pool stimulation. The CDR3: CATSDLGLAGNEQFF. DNA for the CDR3: TGTGCCACCAGTGATCTCGGACTAGCAGGCAATGAGCAGTTCTTC.